This T cell receptor beta chain stems from a study of blood T cell repertoires in COVID-19. The overall study: Donors in the United States, Italy and Spain gave samples during acute or convalescent COVID-19. T cells, B-cell-depleted T cells, or PBMCs supplied cDNA or gDNA.

Per the study methods: Nucleated cell number was recorded as an estimate derived from reference gene primer amplification. The repertoire was sequenced with immunoSEQ multiplex PCR; TCRdb's copy has only in-frame clones and lacks some. The V and J calls and clone size are taken from that table; D and trimming were inferred from the DNA. The data hold approximately 74,000 clones, with 79% observed a single time. What was sequenced was peripheral blood. The sequence derives from a man aged 55 to 70 with acute or convalescent COVID-19.

CDR3 region: CASSQASGGALNEQYF. CDR3 coding DNA: TGTGCCAGCAGCCAAGCTAGCGGGGGGGCGTTGAACGAGCAGTACTTC. This chain connects TRBV4-2 to TRBJ2-7, with 12 bases identical to TRBD2. V lost 1 base, J lost 5 bases, and 6 bases stayed unmatched. Per the germline V gene, CDR1 is LGHNA and CDR2 is YNFKEQ. The CDR3 loop spans 16 amino acids.